A single sample is the source of the 19 T cell receptor beta chains below, sequenced in a study of cytomegalovirus exposure and HLA in healthy donors. PCR involved 60 Vbeta and 13 Jbeta primers. The method was immunoSEQ multiplex PCR; TCRdb's version includes in-frame clones alone and lacks a portion of them. The sample holds some 130,000 clones; around 71% are singletons and the top ten take more than 2.5%. Material for sequencing was PBMCs. The receptors here all came from a woman aged 55-70 years in good health and CMV-seropositive.

The J gene is TRBJ2-5, the V gene TRBV20-1; D is undetermined. CDR3 size: 10 residues. V was shortened by 4 bases and J by 3 bases, with 3 bases between the two germline ends. The germline CDR1 and CDR2 sequences are DFQATT and SNEGSKA (reference sequence). The CDR3 spells CSATEETQYF. CDR3 bases: TGCAGTGCTACCGAAGAGACCCAGTACTTC.

V gene TRBV19 combines with J gene TRBJ1-5, with TRBD1 matching 11 bases. CDR3 size: 17 residues. The V and J ends lost 5 bases and 5 bases, in that order; junction bases with no gene match: 11. CDR1 and CDR2 from the germline V gene are LNHDA and SQIVND (reference sequence). CDR3 protein: CASSLRTGGGFHQPQHF. CDR3 bases: TGTGCCAGTAGTCTTCGGACAGGGGGCGGGTTCCATCAGCCCCAGCATTTT.

The chain couples TRBV4-1 to TRBJ2-1; 8 nucleotides line up with TRBD2. The ends lost 4 bases at V and 3 bases at J; junction bases unmatched: 8. CDR1 is MGHRA and CDR2 is YSYEKL in the germline V gene. The CDR3 length is 16 residues. The CDR3 DNA sequence: TGCGCCAGCAGCCCGATGGCAGCGGGGGACTACAATGAGCAGTTCTTC. This gives the protein CASSPMAAGDYNEQFF.

The genes are TRBV4-1 and TRBJ2-7; no firm D call. Per germline, CDR1 MGHRA and CDR2 YSYEKL. Trimming left V 3 bases short and J 4 bases short, with 4 bases between. The CDR3 totals 11 residues. CDR3 DNA sequence: TGCGCCAGCAGCCAGTCATACGAGCAGTACTTC. Translation gives CASSQSYEQYF.

The chain couples TRBV29-1 to TRBJ1-1; 7 nucleotides agree with TRBD1. The CDR3 extends over 15 amino acids. The junction had 17 bases not matched to a gene; V was cut back by 8 bases and J by 5 bases. Germline V CDR1 and CDR2: SQVTM, ANQGSEA. In DNA, the CDR3 is TGCAGCCTCGGGGCAGGGGGGCAGTCGAGAACTGAAGCTTTCTTT. This codes for CSLGAGGQSRTEAFF.

The chain carries TRBV27 and TRBJ1-1, with D possibly being TRBD1 (6 bases). Germline V gene lookup returns CDR1 MNHEY and CDR2 SMNVEV (reference sequence). The CDR3 runs to 12 residues. Trimming took 6 bases from V and 5 from J, leaving 10 bases between them. Written as DNA, the CDR3 is TGTGCCAGCAGGAAGGGGGTTACTGAAGCTTTCTTT. This translates into CASRKGVTEAFF.

This chain uses TRBV12-5 with TRBJ1-2, with 12 bases aligning to TRBD1. This CDR3 is built from 16 residues. With V trimmed by 6 bases and J by 5 bases, 10 bases remained unmatched. CDR1 is LGHNT and CDR2 is FRNRAP in the germline V gene. The chain's CDR3 is CASGLWGQGAGYGYTF. The CDR3 bases are TGTGCTAGTGGACTATGGGGACAGGGGGCCGGGTATGGCTACACCTTC.

V usage is TRBV28 and J usage is TRBJ1-1; D may be TRBD1 (6 bases). Germline CDR1 reads MDHEN; CDR2 reads SYDVKM. Trimming stripped 11 bases from V and 6 bases from J, with 19 bases between. There are 13 residues in the CDR3. The CDR3 coding sequence is TGTGCCGCCACAGGGAGAAACAGCCCTGAAGCTTTCTTT. It translates to CAATGRNSPEAFF.

This chain joins TRBV11-2 and TRBJ1-5; TRBD1 might be the D (5 bases). V shed 5 bases and J shed 0 bases, with 14 bases lying between them. Germline V lookup: CDR1 SGHAT, CDR2 FQNNGV. There are 16 residues in the CDR3. CDR3 sequence: CASSPGRDLSNQPQHF. In DNA form, the CDR3 reads TGTGCCAGCAGCCCAGGCAGGGATCTTAGCAATCAGCCCCAGCATTTT.

The rearrangement links TRBV6-5 to TRBJ1-1, with D unresolved. CDR1 and CDR2 from the germline V gene are MNHEY and SVGAGI. The CDR3 contains 15 residues. Trimming cost V 2 bases and J 0 bases, with 10 bases left between them. As DNA, the CDR3 is TGTGCCAGCAGTTACGGTGGCGGCATGAACACTGAAGCTTTCTTT. Encoded protein: CASSYGGGMNTEAFF.

The chain has TRBV6-6 and TRBJ2-5; TRBD2 might be the D (6 bases). The CDR3 spans 14 residues. From germline, CDR1 is MNHNY and CDR2 SVGAGI (reference sequence). Trimming stripped 6 bases from V and 5 bases from J, with 16 bases between. The chain's CDR3 is CASRRRDLGETQYF. CDR3 nucleotides: TGTGCCAGCAGGAGACGGGACTTGGGGGAGACCCAGTACTTC.

This chain uses TRBV6-1 with TRBJ2-1, with 8 bases identical to TRBD2. With 1 base clipped from V and 6 bases from J, the junction kept 8 bases outside the gene matches. The CDR3 contains 16 residues. Germline V gene data show CDR1 as MNHNS and CDR2 as SASEGT. CDR3 nucleotide sequence: TGTGCCAGCAGTGAAGAGGTGGGCGGGGGGCTCAATGAGCAGTTCTTC. It yields the protein CASSEEVGGGLNEQFF.

In DNA, the CDR3 is TGTGCCAGTAGTATAGGGTGGCTGAATGAAAAACTGTTTTTT. This gives the protein CASSIGWLNEKLFF. The chain has TRBV19 and TRBJ1-4; unclear D gene. Germline V CDR1 and CDR2: LNHDA, SQIVND (reference sequence). The length of the CDR3 is 14 residues. Trimming pared 1 base from V and 5 bases from J, leaving 8 bases between.

This CDR3 reads CASSQDMAGFSYEQYF. The DNA of the CDR3 is TGCGCCAGCAGCCAAGATATGGCGGGGTTCTCGTACGAGCAGTACTTC. The J gene is TRBJ2-5, the V gene TRBV4-1; D might be TRBD2 (6 bases). The J call may be in error: the DNA end matches TRBJ2-7 better. From germline, CDR1 is MGHRA and CDR2 YSYEKL. The CDR3 extends over 16 amino acids.

This clone was observed a few times. DNA of the CDR3: TGTGCCAGCTCACCACCGAGCGGGCCTTACACAGATACGCAGTATTTT. Its protein is CASSPPSGPYTDTQYF. J is TRBJ2-3 and V is TRBV18; D possibly corresponds to TRBD2 (6 bases). Germline V gives CDR1 KGHSH, CDR2 LQKENI. The CDR3 is made up of 16 amino acids. The V end was cut by 0 bases, the J end by 2 bases, with 12 bases between. Full variable domain (rest looked up from reference TRBV18 and TRBJ2-3): NAGVMQNPRHLVRRRGQEARLRCSPMKGHSHVYWYRQLPEEGLKFMVYLQKENIIDESGMPKERFSAEFPKEGPSILRIQQVVRGDSAAYFCASSPPSGPYTDTQYFGPGTRLTVL.

DNA for the CDR3: TGTGCCACCACATCACGGGAAAAAGAGACCCAGTACTTC. Protein product: CATTSREKETQYF. This chain joins TRBV6-6 and TRBJ2-5, with D possibly TRBD2 on 5 matching bases. CDR3 size: 13 residues. Trimming removed 10 bases at V and 3 bases at J, with 15 bases between. Germline loops: CDR1 MNHNY, CDR2 SVGAGI (reference sequence).

The chain couples TRBV18 to TRBJ2-7, with 9 bases identical to TRBD1. The V and J ends lost 4 bases and 0 bases, in that order; junction bases with no gene match: 4. The CDR3 is 15 amino acids. The germline V gene encodes CDR1 KGHSH and CDR2 LQKENI. The CDR3 DNA reads TGTGCCAGCTCACAAGACAGGGGGTTCTCCTACGAGCAGTACTTC. Translated, it gives CASSQDRGFSYEQYF.

The V gene is TRBV5-4, the J gene TRBJ1-1; 9 positions agree with TRBD1. The trim removed 7 bases at V and 1 base at J, leaving 8 bases unmatched. Germline V CDR1 and CDR2: SGHNT, YYREEE (reference sequence). The CDR3 is made up of 15 amino acids. CDR3 in amino acids: CASQRDRATNTEAFF. The CDR3 coding sequence is TGTGCCAGCCAACGGGACAGGGCGACGAACACTGAAGCTTTCTTT. The variable domain in full, completed from reference TRBV5-4 and TRBJ1-1, reads ETGVTQSPTHLIKTRGQQVTLRCSSQSGHNTVSWYQQALGQGPQFIFQYYREEENGRGNFPPRFSGLQFPNYSSELNVNALELDDSALYLCASQRDRATNTEAFFGQGTRLTVV.

The rearrangement links TRBV5-1 to TRBJ1-2; TRBD1 aligns across 7 bases. Germline V gene lookup returns CDR1 SGHRS and CDR2 YFSETQ. CDR3 size: 15 residues. The V and J ends lost 4 bases and 4 bases, in that order; junction bases with no gene match: 10. The DNA for the CDR3 is TGCGCCAGCAGCATAGGACAGGAGGAGAGCTATGGCTACACCTTC. Amino acid sequence: CASSIGQEESYGYTF.